These T cell receptor beta chains were read from a single sample in a study of blood T cell repertoires in COVID-19. TCRdb's copy holds only in-frame clones and misses some; the assay was immunoSEQ multiplex PCR. In the table there are 200,000 to 250,000 clones, about 90% of which are singletons. Sequences were obtained from peripheral blood. These receptors were taken from a man under 40 with COVID-19, enrolled during active disease. Both conserved end residues are part of each CDR3. Each record gives: V gene, J gene, CDR3 protein.

TRBV19	TRBJ1-5	CASSVRTGGGNQPQHF
TRBV6-2/TRBV6-3	TRBJ1-2	CASRPHRVHRDGYTF
TRBV7-2	TRBJ1-6	CASSFGTPSPLHF
TRBV5-8	TRBJ1-2	CASSLTPGQLYGYTF
TRBV5-8	TRBJ1-3	CASSLVGGQTGNTIYF
TRBV2	TRBJ2-3	CAQEGLTSTDTQYF
TRBV21-1	TRBJ2-5	CASRSRRVPHETQYF
TRBV25-1	TRBJ1-3	CASSEGGASGNTIYF
TRBV2	TRBJ2-2	CASSWDTYTGELFF
TRBV6-2/TRBV6-3	TRBJ1-1	CASSYRGGQGTTEAFF
TRBV19	TRBJ2-7	CASSIGTSSYEQYF
TRBV25-1	TRBJ1-4	CASSEPGSDEKLFF
TRBV7-2	TRBJ1-1	CASSEWTANTEAFF
TRBV2	TRBJ1-1	CASSEEGMGTEAFF
TRBV3-1/TRBV3-2	TRBJ2-1	CASSSKLAVYNEQFF
TRBV30	TRBJ1-6	CAWNLGVRSPLHF
TRBV19	TRBJ1-3	CASRPYPESGNTIYF
TRBV11-2	TRBJ2-1	CASSQLAGRDNEQFF
TRBV5-5	TRBJ2-7	CASSLLAGALSYEQYF
TRBV27	TRBJ2-7	CASSSGGRNEQYF
TRBV28	TRBJ1-3	CASRQTSGNTIYF
TRBV19	TRBJ1-5	CASNSGNQPQHF
TRBV28	TRBJ2-1	CASIPGQGTFGEQFF
TRBV7-6	TRBJ1-4	CASSLAEVEANEKLFF
TRBV19	TRBJ2-1	CASSRDPRGEQFF
TRBV27	TRBJ2-1	CASSLAGTGNRQFF
TRBV12-3/TRBV12-4	TRBJ1-2	CASSLRGKYYTF
TRBV6-2/TRBV6-3	TRBJ1-1	CASSSQRGRDTEAFF
TRBV5-1	TRBJ1-6	CASSLGAGPGAPLHF
TRBV4-2	TRBJ2-7	CASSPNPTGNEQYF
TRBV4-3	TRBJ1-6	CASSLLMGPYSPLHF
TRBV13	TRBJ2-7	CASSLYGDSLYEQYF
TRBV6-4	TRBJ2-7	CASIPGQGSYEQYF